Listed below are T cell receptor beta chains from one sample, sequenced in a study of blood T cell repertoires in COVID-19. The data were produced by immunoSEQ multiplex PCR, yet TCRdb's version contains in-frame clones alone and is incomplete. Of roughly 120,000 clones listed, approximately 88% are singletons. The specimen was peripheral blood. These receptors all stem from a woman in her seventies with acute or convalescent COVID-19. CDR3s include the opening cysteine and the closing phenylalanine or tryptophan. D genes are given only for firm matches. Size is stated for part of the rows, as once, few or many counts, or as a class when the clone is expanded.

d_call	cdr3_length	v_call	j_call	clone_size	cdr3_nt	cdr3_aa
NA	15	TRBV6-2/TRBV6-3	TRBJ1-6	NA	TGTGCCAGCAGTTTCCCGCCCGCGGGGAATTCACCCCTCCACTTT	CASSFPPAGNSPLHF
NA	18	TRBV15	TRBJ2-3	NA	TGTGCCACCAGCAGAGATCATTTGGGGGGGGCCGACACAGATACGCAGTATTTT	CATSRDHLGGADTDTQYF
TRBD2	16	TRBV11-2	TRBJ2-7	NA	TGTGCCAGCAGCCGGGGACTAGCGGGAGGGACCTACGAGCAGTACTTC	CASSRGLAGGTYEQYF
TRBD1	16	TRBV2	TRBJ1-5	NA	TGTGCCAGCAGGGGACAGGGGGCAAATAGCAATCAGCCCCAGCATTTT	CASRGQGANSNQPQHF
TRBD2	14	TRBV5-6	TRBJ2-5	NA	TGTGCCAGCAGCTTTCGAGCGGGAGAGGAGACCCAGTACTTC	CASSFRAGEETQYF
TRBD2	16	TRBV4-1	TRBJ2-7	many	TGCGCCAGCAGCCAGTCCGGTGGGCGGGGGAAATACGAGCAGTACTTC	CASSQSGGRGKYEQYF
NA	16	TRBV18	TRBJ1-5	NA	TGTGCCAGCTCACCCGTTAGGGGTGGGAGCAATCAGCCCCAGCATTTT	CASSPVRGGSNQPQHF
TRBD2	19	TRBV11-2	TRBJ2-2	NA	TGTGCCAGCAGCTTAGGTCACGGACTAGCGGGGAGGAACACCGGGGAGCTGTTTTTT	CASSLGHGLAGRNTGELFF
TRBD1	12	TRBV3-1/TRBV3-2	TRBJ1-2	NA	TGTGCCAGCAGCCAAGGGACAGGGTCATACACCTTC	CASSQGTGSYTF
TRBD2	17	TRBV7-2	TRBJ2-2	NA	TGTGCCAGCAGCCCTCCGAGAGTAGCGGGAGGGACCGGGGAGCTGTTTTTT	CASSPPRVAGGTGELFF
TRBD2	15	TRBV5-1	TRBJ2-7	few	TGCGCCAGCAGCCAGGGACTAGCGGGACCCTACGAGCAGTACTTC	CASSQGLAGPYEQYF
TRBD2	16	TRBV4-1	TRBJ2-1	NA	TGCGCCAGCAGCCAAGAGGACAGCGGGGGGTACAATGAGCAGTTCTTC	CASSQEDSGGYNEQFF
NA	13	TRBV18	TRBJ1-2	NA	TGTGCCAGCTCACCGGCAGGGGACTATGGCTACACCTTC	CASSPAGDYGYTF
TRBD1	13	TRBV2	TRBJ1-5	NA	TGTGCCAGCAGTGACAGGGGGGAACAGCCCCAGCATTTT	CASSDRGEQPQHF
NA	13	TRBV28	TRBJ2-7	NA	TGTGCCAGCAGCCCCCCAGCGGTTCGGGGACAGTACTTC	CASSPPAVRGQYF
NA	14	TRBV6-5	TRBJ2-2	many	TGTGCCAGCAGTTACTCACAGGCCACCGGGGAGCTGTTTTTT	CASSYSQATGELFF
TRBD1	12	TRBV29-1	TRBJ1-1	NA	TGCAGCGCCAAGGGGGCGAGCACTGAAGCTTTCTTT	CSAKGASTEAFF
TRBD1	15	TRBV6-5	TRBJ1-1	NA	TGTGCCAGCAGGCCGCGGGAGGGGGCTACCGGTGAAGCTTTCTTT	CASRPREGATGEAFF
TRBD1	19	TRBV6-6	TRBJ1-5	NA	TGTGCCAGCAGTCGACAGGGATTTGAAAGTCAAAGGGGCAATCAGCCCCAGCATTTT	CASSRQGFESQRGNQPQHF
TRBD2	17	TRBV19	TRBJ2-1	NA	TGTGCCAGTAGTCCGCGACTGAGCGGGGGGGCCTTAGGGGAGCAGTTCTTC	CASSPRLSGGALGEQFF
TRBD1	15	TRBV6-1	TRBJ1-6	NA	TGTGCCAGCAGTGAAAACGAGGGGGCGCGTTCACCCCTCCACTTT	CASSENEGARSPLHF
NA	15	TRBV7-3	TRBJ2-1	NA	TGTGCCAGCAGCTTAAATTCGGGACAAATCGATGAGCAGTTCTTC	CASSLNSGQIDEQFF
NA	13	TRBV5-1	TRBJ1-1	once	TGCGCCAGCGGACAAACAATCAACACTGAAGCTTTCTTT	CASGQTINTEAFF
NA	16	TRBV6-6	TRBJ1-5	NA	TGTGCCAGCAGTTACTCCCTGAGGGATAGCAATCAGCCCCAGCATTTT	CASSYSLRDSNQPQHF
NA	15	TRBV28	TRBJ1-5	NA	TGTGCCAGCAGTTTGGGGGGATATAGCAATCAGCCCCAGCATTTT	CASSLGGYSNQPQHF
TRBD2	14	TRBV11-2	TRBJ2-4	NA	TGTGCCAGCAGCTTAGGGACTAGCGGGAGCGTTCAGTACTTC	CASSLGTSGSVQYF
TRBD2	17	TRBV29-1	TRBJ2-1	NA	TGCAGCGTTACGGGACTAGCGGGAGGGACTTTCTACAATGAGCAGTTCTTC	CSVTGLAGGTFYNEQFF
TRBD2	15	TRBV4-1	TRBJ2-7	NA	TGCGCCAGCAGCCACCCGACTAGCGGGGTATACGAGCAGTACTTC	CASSHPTSGVYEQYF
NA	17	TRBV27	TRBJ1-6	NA	TGTGCCAGCAGTTTATGGGCGGGGGGCGGTTATAATTCACCCCTCCACTTT	CASSLWAGGGYNSPLHF
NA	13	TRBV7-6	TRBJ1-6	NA	TGTGCCAGCGGAGCCCGGGACAACTCACCCCTCCACTTT	CASGARDNSPLHF
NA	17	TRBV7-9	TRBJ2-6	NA	TGTGCCAGCAGCTTGTCGGTCCCTTGGTCTGGGGCCAACGTCCTGACTTTC	CASSLSVPWSGANVLTF
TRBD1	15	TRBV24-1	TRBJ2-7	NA	TGTGCCACCAGTGAAACCGGACAGGGTAGATACGAGCAGTACTTC	CATSETGQGRYEQYF
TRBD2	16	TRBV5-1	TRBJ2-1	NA	TGCGCCAGCACCAGGGAGGGGAGACTAGGTTATGGTGAGCAGTTCTTC	CASTREGRLGYGEQFF
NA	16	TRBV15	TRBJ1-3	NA	TGTGCCACCAGCAGAGATATTACGAGCTCTGGAAACACCATATATTTT	CATSRDITSSGNTIYF
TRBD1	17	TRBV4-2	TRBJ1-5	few	TGTGCCAGCAGCCAAGCCGGGACAGGGGGCATCGATCAGCCCCAGCATTTT	CASSQAGTGGIDQPQHF
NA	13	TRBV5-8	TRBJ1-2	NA	TGTGCCAGCAGCTTCAGGGGCTCGGAAGGCTACACCTTC	CASSFRGSEGYTF
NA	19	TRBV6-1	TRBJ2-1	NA	TGTGCCAGCAGTGAAGATTTAGCGTGGAGGGCAGGCTCCTACAATGAGCAGTTCTTC	CASSEDLAWRAGSYNEQFF
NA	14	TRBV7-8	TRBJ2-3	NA	TGTGCCAGCAGGAGGACTGGTAACACAGATACGCAGTATTTT	CASRRTGNTDTQYF
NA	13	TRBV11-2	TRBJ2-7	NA	TGTGCCAGCAGCCCTCTTTCATTGAGTGAGCAGTACTTC	CASSPLSLSEQYF
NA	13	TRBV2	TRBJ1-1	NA	TGTGCCAGCAGTTCCCAGTTGAACACTGAAGCTTTCTTT	CASSSQLNTEAFF
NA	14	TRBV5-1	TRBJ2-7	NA	TGCGCCAGCAGCTTGGGGGACTCGAACTACGAGCAGTACTTC	CASSLGDSNYEQYF
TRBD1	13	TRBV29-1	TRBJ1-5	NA	TGCAGCGTTGGCGGGACAGGCGACCAGCCCCAGCATTTT	CSVGGTGDQPQHF
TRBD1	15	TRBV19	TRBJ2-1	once	TGTGCCAGTAGTATTGGGACAGGGGGAGACAATGAGCAGTTCTTC	CASSIGTGGDNEQFF
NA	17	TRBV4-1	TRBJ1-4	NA	TGCGCCAGCAGCCAAGAAGGTAGCGCGACTGCCAGTGAAAAACTGTTTTTT	CASSQEGSATASEKLFF